The present TCR beta chain was sequenced within a study of T cells in Graves' hyperthyroidism and ophthalmopathy. Broader study findings: The model's output predicted ophthalmopathy at a median of around 7 months prior to onset. Patients with ophthalmopathy were separated from those with stable hyperthyroidism by a 13 V-J model.

Germline-derived CDR1 and CDR2 are MNHEY and SVGEGT. The CDR3 is made up of 12 amino acids. V was clipped by 4 bases and J by 5 bases, with 8 bases between them. Regions amplified from RNA transcripts were the TCR beta CDR3 regions. Researchers ran a first-round RT-PCR on the TCR CDR3 using the HTBI primer set. TCRdb analysed the multiplex PCR reads with MiXCR anew, one entry per CDR3 protein. Of fewer than 550,000 distinct CDR3 sequences listed, more than 15% are singletons. Diagnosis rested on symptoms, serum thyroxine and TRAb, thyroid ultrasound, and orbital computed tomography. In its sample, this clonotype was seen many times. The antigen is undetermined.

This chain joins TRBV6-2 or TRBV6-3 and TRBJ1-2; D unclear. The sequence was obtained from a woman aged 18-29 years with Graves' hyperthyroidism. The sequenced sample consisted of blood. The CDR3 protein is CASSSLNYGYTF. CDR3 DNA sequence: TGTGCCAGCAGTTCCTTGAATTATGGCTACACCTTC.